This T cell receptor beta chain is from a study of shared clonotypes between healthy human individuals. Per germline, CDR1 SGHAT and CDR2 FQNNGV. The germline V and J ends were trimmed by 1 base and 6 bases, with 10 bases remaining between them. CDR3 length equals 14 residues. TCRdb keeps only in-frame clones here, not all; method: immunoSEQ multiplex PCR. This table has under 2,500,000 clones, approximately 95% appearing once. Sequencing was performed on naive CD4+ T cells sorted from blood. Subset noted: CD45RA+ positively selected. The origin of this receptor is a man aged 18 to 29 in good health. V is TRBV11-2 and J is TRBJ1-3, with D unclear. As DNA, the CDR3 is TGTGCCAGCAGCTTAGGAGGCAACATAAACACCATATATTTT. Translated: CASSLGGNINTIYF. Variable domain in full (rest from reference TRBV11-2 and TRBJ1-3): EAGVAQSPRYKIIEKRQSVAFWCNPISGHATLYWYQQILGQGPKLLIQFQNNGVVDDSQLPKDRFSAERLKGVDSTLKIQPAKLEDSAVYLCASSLGGNINTIYFGEGSWLTVV.